A single sample gave rise to the 31 T cell receptor beta chains below, sequenced in a study of T cells in Graves' hyperthyroidism and ophthalmopathy. The source material, RNA transcripts, was used to amplify TCR beta CDR3 regions. First-round RT-PCR with HTBI primers amplified the TCR CDR3 region. TCRdb reanalysed the multiplex PCR reads using MiXCR and keeps one entry per CDR3 protein. The sample lists 600,000 to 800,000 distinct CDR3 sequences; 30% to 40% were seen once. Sequenced material: blood. All receptors derive from a middle-aged woman with Graves' hyperthyroidism.

This clonotype was seen at least ten times. J is TRBJ2-6 and V is TRBV15; no firm D call. The CDR3 is 16 residues long. Germline values: CDR1 LNHNV, CDR2 YYDKDF (reference sequence). Trimming pared 1 base from V and 1 base from J, leaving 8 bases between. The CDR3 region has the DNA TGTGCCACCAGCAGAGGTTATGGATCTGGGGCCAACGTCCTGACTTTC. It codes for CATSRGYGSGANVLTF.

As regards this clonotype: With a much larger clone just one base away, this may be a read error. This likely comes from a read error, as the CDR3 has no conserved phenylalanine or tryptophan at its end. The chain recombines TRBV7-2 with TRBJ1-2; TRBD1 is a possible D gene (5 bases). Germline assignment: CDR1 SGHTA and CDR2 FQGNSA. V was pared by 5 bases and J by 2 bases, with 15 bases between. The CDR3 sequence is 15 residues long. CDR3 protein: CASSVFRDGNYGYTS. The CDR3 DNA follows: TGTGCCAGCAGCGTATTCCGGGACGGCAACTATGGCTACACCTCC.

This clonotype was picked up a small number of times. The gene calls are TRBV28 and TRBJ1-5, with a possible D match to TRBD1 (6 bases). The CDR3 length is 14 residues. The ends were cut back, 6 bases at V and 8 bases at J, with 17 bases in the middle. Germline V lookup: CDR1 MDHEN, CDR2 SYDVKM. As DNA, the CDR3 is TGTGCCAGCAGCCGTTGGGGGCGCGGGGAGCCCCAGCATTTT. This codes for CASSRWGRGEPQHF.

This clonotype was detected many times. The chain couples TRBV11-2 to TRBJ1-3, with D uncertain. Germline assignment: CDR1 SGHAT and CDR2 FQNNGV. The length of the CDR3 is 12 residues. Trimming took off 5 bases at V and 7 bases at J, with 9 bases between the two ends. The CDR3 reads CASSPVSNTIYF. In DNA form, the CDR3 reads TGTGCCAGCAGCCCGGTATCGAACACCATATATTTT.

This clonotype was counted only a few times. V and J are TRBV29-1 and TRBJ2-2; D may be TRBD1 or TRBD2 (6 bases each). The germline V gene has CDR1 SQVTM and CDR2 ANQGSEA. The CDR3 has 17 amino acids. V was shortened by 1 base and J by 6 bases, with 21 bases between the two germline ends. The CDR3 is CSVEGGGTIGAPGELFF. Written as DNA, the CDR3 is TGCAGCGTTGAAGGAGGGGGGACGATAGGGGCCCCCGGGGAGCTGTTTTTT.

This clonotype was observed at least ten times. The CDR3 loop is CASSFRLAGSYEQYF. Here the CDR3 DNA reads TGTGCCAGCAGCTTTCGACTAGCGGGTTCCTACGAGCAGTACTTC. This chain joins TRBV7-2 and TRBJ2-7, with TRBD2 matching 10 bases. This CDR3 has 15 amino acids. Germline CDR1 SGHTA, CDR2 FQGNSA. The ends lost 3 bases at V and 1 base at J; junction bases unmatched: 3.

The chain combines TRBV20-1 with TRBJ1-3; D is perhaps TRBD1 (5 bases). V lost 0 bases and J 0 bases, leaving 12 bases between the germline ends. This CDR3 comprises 16 residues. Germline-derived CDR1 and CDR2 are DFQATT and SNEGSKA (reference sequence). The CDR3 loop reads CSAREGREASGNTIYF. The CDR3 DNA sequence: TGCAGTGCTAGAGAAGGCAGGGAGGCCTCTGGAAACACCATATATTTT.

This clonotype was detected ten times or more. The V gene is TRBV20-1, the J gene TRBJ2-7; 9 bases are shared with TRBD2. CDR3 size: 14 residues. CDR1 and CDR2 from the germline V gene are DFQATT and SNEGSKA (reference sequence). After removal of 5 bases from V and 6 bases from J, the junction contained 11 bases not matched to a gene. CDR3 nucleotide sequence: TGCAGTGCTGAACTTAGCGGGAGACGTGGCGAGCAGTACTTC. It yields the protein CSAELSGRRGEQYF.

This clonotype came up a few times. The DNA is left out, because the CDR3 cannot be placed on it with certainty; the CDR3 is given as TCRdb lists it. The V gene is TRBV6-5, the J gene TRBJ1-6. The germline V gene encodes CDR1 MNHEY and CDR2 SVGAGI. The CDR3 adds up to 16 amino acids, both ends counted. The CDR3 here is CASSSSGLPPDSPLHF.

DNA of the CDR3: TGTGCCAGCAGCCAGGAGTGGTCTCGTCAGCCCCAGCATTTT. Protein: CASSQEWSRQPQHF. The genes are TRBV3-1 and TRBJ1-5; D gene uncertain. The CDR3 length is 14 residues. Germline CDR1 reads LGHDT; CDR2 reads YNNKEL (reference sequence). Between the trimmed V and J ends, which lost 3 bases and 6 bases, there was a span of 12 bases.

The chain joins TRBV20-1 to TRBJ2-5; no clear D. Deletions cut 1 base from V and 5 bases from J, with 5 bases between. The CDR3 contains 11 residues. Per germline, CDR1 DFQATT and CDR2 SNEGSKA (reference sequence). The chain's CDR3 is CSARGMETQYF. The CDR3, as DNA: TGCAGTGCTAGAGGTATGGAGACCCAGTACTTC.

This chain connects TRBV19 to TRBJ1-1, with D uncertain. The CDR3 runs to 13 residues. The V end was cut by 7 bases, the J end by 4 bases, with 13 bases between. Germline V gene data show CDR1 as LNHDA and CDR2 as SQIVND (reference sequence). CDR3 in amino acids: CASTPTAFTEAFF. Here the CDR3 DNA reads TGTGCCAGTACCCCAACAGCTTTCACTGAAGCTTTCTTT.

Concerning this clonotype itself: This clone may be a read error of a much larger clone one base away. This sequence joins TRBV10-3 and TRBJ1-1; tentative D call: TRBD1 (6 bases). This CDR3 comprises 14 residues. V lost 4 bases, J lost 11 bases, and 20 bases lay in between. Germline assignment: CDR1 ENHRY and CDR2 SYGVKD. CDR3 nucleotides: TGTGCCATCAGTGGGAGTGAGACAGGCGCCGCGGCTTTCTTT. Residues: CAISGSETGAAAFF.

Notes on this clonotype: This could be a read error, since a much larger clone is one nucleotide away. The V and J genes are TRBV19 and TRBJ1-4, with TRBD1 as a possible D gene (6 bases). Germline V lookup: CDR1 LNHDA, CDR2 SQIVND (reference sequence). The CDR3 runs 14 residues. Trimming cost V 8 bases and J 13 bases, with 23 bases left between them. CDR3 loop: CASGSPTQGGGLFF. The CDR3 region has the DNA TGTGCCAGTGGGAGCCCGACACAGGGAGGGGGACTGTTTTTT. Complete variable domain (other parts from reference TRBV19 and TRBJ1-4): DGGITQSPKYLFRKEGQNVTLSCEQNLNHDAMYWYRQDPGQGLRLIYYSQIVNDFQKGDIAEGYSVSREKKESFPLTVTSAQKNPTAFYLCASGSPTQGGGLFFGSGTQLSVL.

This chain joins TRBV7-2 and TRBJ1-6; 11 positions agree with TRBD1. Germline loops: CDR1 SGHTA, CDR2 FQGNSA. V lost 6 bases to trimming and J lost 10 bases; unmatched junction nucleotides: 5. The CDR3 consists of 14 residues. DNA for the CDR3: TGTGCCAGCAGATGGACAGGGGGCAGGTCACCCCTCCACTTT. Protein sequence: CASRWTGGRSPLHF.

The CDR3 loop reads CASSLSPGSYEQYF. The DNA for the CDR3 is TGTGCCAGCAGCTTATCCCCAGGGTCCTACGAGCAGTACTTC. The chain links TRBV7-2 to TRBJ2-7, with D tentatively TRBD1 (5 bases). The CDR3 is made up of 14 amino acids. The V end lost 2 bases, the J end lost 1 base, and 9 bases lay between the germline ends. The germline V gene encodes CDR1 SGHTA and CDR2 FQGNSA.

The CDR3: CASSHPLSDTQYF. In nucleotides, the CDR3 is TGTGCCAGCAGCCATCCCTTATCGGATACGCAGTATTTT. The gene calls are TRBV7-2 and TRBJ2-3; no clear D gene. V shed 5 bases and J shed 6 bases, with 12 bases lying between them. Per the germline V gene, CDR1 is SGHTA and CDR2 is FQGNSA. This CDR3 spans 13 amino acids. The complete variable domain, with remaining parts taken from reference TRBV7-2 and TRBJ2-3, reads GAGVSQSPSNKVTEKGKDVELRCDPISGHTALYWYRQSLGQGLEFLIYFQGNSAPDKSGLPSDRFSAERTGGSVSTLTIQRTQQEDSAVYLCASSHPLSDTQYFGPGTRLTVL.

This clonotype has just a few counts. This chain uses TRBV9 with TRBJ2-7; perhaps TRBD1 as D (6 bases). Trimming took 5 bases from V and 6 from J, leaving 18 bases between them. The CDR3 sequence is 14 residues long. Germline values: CDR1 SGDLS, CDR2 YYNGEE. The CDR3 DNA reads TGTGCCAGCAGTGTCGGACAGCCGCTCGTCGAGCAGTACTTC. It is translated as CASSVGQPLVEQYF.

This clonotype came up many times. The chain employs TRBV13 and TRBJ2-7; 9 bases agree with TRBD1. This CDR3 spans 15 amino acids. After removal of 5 bases from V and 3 bases from J, the junction contained 8 bases not matched to a gene. The germline V gene encodes CDR1 PRHDT and CDR2 FYEKMQ (reference sequence). CDR3 sequence (DNA): TGTGCCAGCAGCCTTACCGGGACAGGGCTCTACGAGCAGTACTTC. Translated, it gives CASSLTGTGLYEQYF.

This sequence joins TRBV7-8 and TRBJ2-1; 14 positions match TRBD2. Trimming took 5 bases from V and 4 from J; bases not matched to a gene: 16. Germline V gives CDR1 SGHVS, CDR2 FQNEAQ. The CDR3 runs 20 residues. CDR3 nucleotide sequence: TGTGCCAGCAGCCCAGTACCGGGACTAGCGGGAGAAAGGGGGTACAATGAGCAGTTCTTC. Translating it yields CASSPVPGLAGERGYNEQFF.

Ten or more counts support this clonotype. The DNA of the CDR3 is TGCAGTGCTAGTAACACTGAAGCTTTCTTT. Encoded protein: CSASNTEAFF. The chain employs TRBV20-1 and TRBJ1-1; no clear D. V lost 3 bases, J lost 2 bases, and 1 base lay in between. CDR3 size: 10 residues. CDR1 and CDR2 (germline): DFQATT, SNEGSKA (reference sequence).

This clonotype was seen repeatedly, ten times or more. The rearrangement uses TRBV20-1 and TRBJ1-1; D is unclear. V was shortened by 5 bases and J by 1 base, with 11 bases between the two germline ends. This CDR3 is built from 13 residues. Per germline, CDR1 DFQATT and CDR2 SNEGSKA (reference sequence). In DNA form, the CDR3 reads TGCAGTGCTCCGACATCACAGAACACTGAAGCTTTCTTT. It encodes CSAPTSQNTEAFF.

In the case of this clonotype: A junction boundary mismatches the germline segment, possibly from a read error. The chain links TRBV4-3 to TRBJ1-4; perhaps TRBD1 as D (5 bases). From germline, CDR1 is LGHNA and CDR2 YSLEER. CDR3 length equals 13 residues. The CDR3 here is CASSQDLEGWELF. The CDR3 DNA follows: TGCGCCAGCAGCCAAGATCTTGAGGGGTGGGAACTTTTT.

The rearrangement joins TRBV5-1 to TRBJ1-3; 10 nucleotides match TRBD1. With 2 bases clipped from V and 7 bases from J, the junction kept 6 bases outside the gene matches. CDR1 is SGHRS, CDR2 YFSETQ, per germline. There are 15 residues in the CDR3. The CDR3 bases are TGCGCCAGCAGCTTTGCTGAGACAGGGGGCAACACCATATATTTT. Translation gives CASSFAETGGNTIYF.

V is TRBV20-1 and J is TRBJ1-4; D ambiguous. This CDR3 has 13 amino acids. V lost 0 bases to trimming and J lost 7 bases, with 9 bases between them. Germline V lookup: CDR1 DFQATT, CDR2 SNEGSKA (reference sequence). The CDR3 nucleotides are TGCAGTGCTAGAGAGGACGGGATTGAAAAACTGTTTTTT. Encoded protein: CSAREDGIEKLFF.

The table lists this clonotype with many counts. This sequence joins TRBV2 and TRBJ1-4, with D possibly matching TRBD1 (5 bases). V shed 5 bases and J shed 5 bases, with 12 bases lying between them. Germline V gives CDR1 SNHLY, CDR2 FYNNEI. The CDR3 spans 14 residues. DNA of the CDR3: TGTGCCAGCAGTCCCCCGGGACGGAATGAAAAACTGTTTTTT. It translates to CASSPPGRNEKLFF.

This clonotype was observed many times. This CDR3 reads CASSLGDVSAFF. CDR3 sequence (DNA): TGTGCCAGCAGCTTAGGGGACGTGTCGGCTTTCTTT. The chain employs TRBV7-9 and TRBJ1-1, with D possibly matching TRBD1 (5 bases). Trimming left V 1 base short and J 11 bases short, with 11 bases between. The CDR3 runs 12 residues. The germline V gene has CDR1 SEHNR and CDR2 FQNEAQ (reference sequence).

The chain has TRBV19 and TRBJ2-2; 7 bases map to TRBD2. Trimming removed 5 bases from V and 8 bases from J; junction bases left unmatched: 8. CDR1 and CDR2 from the germline V gene are LNHDA and SQIVND (reference sequence). The CDR3 runs 14 residues. CDR3 sequence (DNA): TGTGCCAGTAGTCTAGTGGGAGGGCCAGGGGAGCTGTTTTTT. Its translation is CASSLVGGPGELFF.

This clonotype was counted ten times or more. V is TRBV20-1 and J is TRBJ2-5, with D perhaps TRBD2 (6 bases). The germline CDR1 and CDR2 sequences are DFQATT and SNEGSKA (reference sequence). V lost 6 bases and J lost 4, with 12 bases in between. The CDR3 spans 12 residues. The CDR3 region has the DNA TGCAGTGCAAGGGACTTCGGAGAGACCCAGTACTTC. It translates to CSARDFGETQYF.

With respect to this clonotype: The CDR3 does not close with the conserved phenylalanine or tryptophan, likely indicating a read error. No DNA is shown, since the ends of the CDR3 on it are uncertain; the CDR3 is the one TCRdb lists. This chain connects TRBV2 to TRBJ2-6. Germline lookup yields CDR1 SNHLY and CDR2 FYNNEI. The CDR3 is 11 residues long, ends included. The CDR3 is CASSGRLARTS.

The V and J genes are TRBV6-6 and TRBJ1-2; D is uncertain. The germline gives CDR1 MNHNY, CDR2 SVGAGI (reference sequence). CDR3 size: 14 residues. Trimming cost V 5 bases and J 1 base, with 11 bases left between them. The CDR3 DNA follows: TGTGCCAGCAGTGAATCTAGGGATAACTATGGCTACACCTTC. Its translation: CASSESRDNYGYTF.